This TCR beta chain was found in a study of PD-1 blockade in classical Hodgkin lymphoma. Study summary: Administration of nivolumab to patients was at 3 mg/kg intravenously every 2 weeks.

Regarding time point: cycle 4 day 1 (C4D1), after 6 weeks of nivolumab. Brentuximab vedotin exposure varied, and every patient relapsed after autologous stem cell transplantation. General observations from the study: The repertoire differences lack a defined cause, possibly disease activity or prior therapy. There was a significant rise in CD4+ TCR diversity by C4D1, with no such rise for CD8+.

CDR1 and CDR2 from the germline V gene are MDHEN and SYDVKM. V lost 5 bases to trimming and J lost 1 base, with 13 bases between them. The CDR3 sequence is 15 residues long. Method: immunoSEQ multiplex PCR; TCRdb's copy keeps in-frame clones and lacks some. Counted here are about 44,000 clones, 55% to 80% occurring once; the ten biggest clones make up 2.5% to 3.5%. About this clone itself: The antigen remains undetermined.

The chain recombines TRBV28 with TRBJ2-3; D perhaps matches TRBD1 (6 bases). Sequenced material: peripheral blood mononuclear cells (PBMCs), taken before the fourth cycle of nivolumab. This TCR derives from a human donor with classical Hodgkin lymphoma. The CDR3 region has the DNA TGTGCCAGCAGTCAGACAGGAGCGGGCACAGATACGCAGTATTTT. Protein product: CASSQTGAGTDTQYF.